Sequencing of this T cell receptor (beta chain) was carried out in a study of blood T cells in healthy people across ages. Trimming left V 8 bases short and J 10 bases short, with 24 bases between. The germline V gene encodes CDR1 LNHDA and CDR2 SQIVND (reference sequence). The CDR3 sequence is 15 residues long. As for this clonotype: Its antigen is as yet unknown.

Study-level points and caveats: Percentage of naive T cells showed a strong correlation with TCR beta diversity.

A second about 7 to 12 cycle PCR used barcoded and J-beta primers. TCRdb processed the 5' RACE reads anew with MiXCR; each CDR3 protein has one entry. The sample has about 630,000 distinct CDR3 sequences, more than 20% seen once; the top ten hold more than 3%. The sequencing input was blood. The sequence came from a man between 65 and 85 years old in good health. This chain links TRBV19 with TRBJ2-1, with D perhaps matching TRBD1 or TRBD2 (5 bases each). In nucleotides, the CDR3 is TGTGCCAGTGGGCGCTCGGGACCCAACTCGGGAGAGCAGTTCTTC. Amino acid sequence: CASGRSGPNSGEQFF.